Below, one T cell receptor beta chain is given with its context. This clonotype was counted between two and nine times. Its binding antigen is unknown. Per-base quality was not reported, and no clone a single base away is much larger than it. Synovial fluid samples were paired with blood samples taken from the same ankylosing spondylitis patients. The data belong to a study of CD8 T cells in ankylosing spondylitis (dated by TCRdb to 2017 to 2019). Context from the whole study: The study set out to find disease-linked TCR variants by profiling T cell receptor beta repertoires in ankylosing spondylitis patients and healthy donors. The full study cohort was made up of about 25 ankylosing spondylitis patients and approximately 100 healthy donors. Peripheral blood samples were taken, and synovial fluid was additionally collected from ankylosing spondylitis patients.

Study-wide findings and limitations: Blood from ankylosing spondylitis patients appeared to be characterized by a TCR beta motif composed of roughly eight highly homologous amino acid variants. Some motif variants were previously reported in synovial fluid and blood of reactive arthritis patients, suggesting common disease-initiation mechanisms. Significant enrichment of the disease-linked clones was reported in matched synovial fluid samples from ankylosing spondylitis patients. The disease-linked clones had a CD8+ phenotype and were found at relatively low frequencies in peripheral blood.

These reads were obtained on an Illumina HiSeq 2500. TCR beta libraries were prepared by quantitative 5'-RACE with molecular barcodes. The study's processing was this. Disease-linked TCR variants were identified with a new computational method built on a probabilistic model of VDJ rearrangement. TCRdb's own reprocessing of the public reads used fastp at Q25 and MiXCR and kept productive beta chains. For every CDR3 protein sequence, its rows merge into one entry that carries the most common genes and DNA. These V and J calls originate from TCRdb's pipeline instead of the authors' own analysis. A total of roughly 130,000 distinct CDR3 sequences appear in this sample, 7% to 10% of them only once. The top ten clonotypes cover 6% to 8% of the sample. What was sequenced was synovial fluid, either unsorted or a sorted T cell fraction (not recorded which). This sequence was found in a male donor with ankylosing spondylitis.

The CDR3 corresponds to CSVGREYGYTF. In nucleotides, the sequence is TGCAGCGTTGGCAGGGAGTATGGCTACACCTTC. Rearrangement joined TRBV29-1 to TRBJ1-2; the D gene is possibly TRBD1, with 5 bases matching. V gives up 4 bases and J gives up 5 bases, and the segment between their germline ends measures 8 bases. The CDR3 numbers 11 residues from cysteine through phenylalanine. Kept here is only the CDR3 DNA, which spans 33 bases and is read in frame from base 1. Sequences SQVTM (CDR1) and ANQGSEA (CDR2) are obtained from the germline V gene.